The sequence of this T cell receptor (beta chain) was determined in a study of spatial heterogeneity in lung cancer (dated by TCRdb to about 2019). For the wider study: Beta-chain transcripts were consistently detected in greater numbers than alpha-chain transcripts, which likely reflects a higher abundance of beta-chain transcripts. In non-small cell lung cancer, the study quantitatively compared TCR alpha and beta repertoires across several tumor regions, matched nontumor lung, and blood. The study linked features of the TCR repertoire to counts of nonsynonymous mutations, which were determined by whole-exome sequencing of tumor tissue. Both alpha and beta chains were TCR-sequenced in samples taken at surgery, namely 220 tumor regions, fewer than 85 matched nontumor lung samples and about 54 PBMC samples. In the raw uncorrected reads, each unique combination of TCR and UMI appeared on average more than ten times.

The sample's time point label is to be understood as: sample taken at primary tumor resection. The donors were more than 60 patients from the lung TRACERx cohort who had early-stage, untreated non-small cell lung cancer. Without any cell sorting, TCR sequencing was performed on whole RNA extracted either from tumor and nontumor lung tissue or from cryopreserved PBMC samples. Only patients with enough RNA available from two or more tumor regions were chosen for TCR sequencing. The library came from 5' RACE. Sequenced on a NextSeq 500. In the TCR library protocol, a unique molecular identifier was attached to each TCR cDNA molecule so that PCR and sequencing errors could be corrected. As for the authors' bioinformatics: Decombinator tools were used for TCR identification, UMI-based error correction and CDR3 extraction. TCRs above a frequency of 2 per 1,000, corresponding to the top 1% of the tumor frequency distribution, were defined as expanded. Each repertoire was subsampled 100 times to 5,000 TCRs, after which Renyi diversity was computed with the R vegan package. CDR3 similarity networks were constructed using string-kernel similarity of amino acid triplets, with links drawn between CDR3s whose pairwise similarity was above 0.82. TCRdb reran the public reads through fastp at Q25 and MiXCR, keeping productive beta chains. Rows matching on CDR3 protein sequence are summarized as one entry with the most common DNA and genes. For this entry, the V and J calls and clone size follow TCRdb and not the study's own pipeline. The sample profile shows around 87,000 distinct CDR3 sequences; roughly 12% of them were found once. The leading ten clones occupy roughly two fifths of the sample.

The V and J ends are trimmed by 5 bases and 0 bases, leaving 17 bases between them. Inclusive of the bounding cysteine and phenylalanine, the CDR3 is 17 residues long. The retained sequence is limited to the CDR3, 51 bases, with the frame set at the first base. This clonotype was counted only a few times. The specificity of this receptor is unknown. Base-call qualities are not available, and no considerably larger clone is one nucleotide away. Results the study describes overall, beyond this receptor: Ubiquitous expanded tumor TCRs were found in blood more often at tumor resection than at routine follow-up. Confirming at a functional level the hypothesis that regional TCRs recognize regional mutations was considered to require additional single-cell paired TCR alpha and beta sequencing.

Here the chain combines TRBV12-3 or TRBV12-4 and TRBJ1-3; TRBD1 is a possible D gene, resting on 6 matching bases. The receptor was derived from a male donor with early-stage non-small cell lung cancer. The material sequenced was PBMCs, taken at surgery. Here the CDR3 is given as CASSTTTGTLSGNTIYF. The DNA sequence follows: TGTGCCAGCAGTACCACAACGGGGACACTCTCTGGAAACACCATATATTTT.